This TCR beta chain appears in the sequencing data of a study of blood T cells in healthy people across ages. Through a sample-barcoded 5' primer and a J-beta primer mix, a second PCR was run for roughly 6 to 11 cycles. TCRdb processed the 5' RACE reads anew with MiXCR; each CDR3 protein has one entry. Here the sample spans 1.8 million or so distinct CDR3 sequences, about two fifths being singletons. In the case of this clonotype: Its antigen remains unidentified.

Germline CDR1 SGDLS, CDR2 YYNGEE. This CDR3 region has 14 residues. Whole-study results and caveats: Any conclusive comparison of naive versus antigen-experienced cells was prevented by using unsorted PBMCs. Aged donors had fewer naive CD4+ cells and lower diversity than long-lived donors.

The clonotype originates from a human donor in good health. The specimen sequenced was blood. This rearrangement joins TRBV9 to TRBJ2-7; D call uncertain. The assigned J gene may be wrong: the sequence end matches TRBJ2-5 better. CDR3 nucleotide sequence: TGTGCCAGCAGCGTAGAAAGTAACGGCGAGACCCAGTACTTC. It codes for CASSVESNGETQYF.